This passage covers 8 T cell receptor beta chains from one sample sequenced in a study of shared clonotypes between healthy human individuals. Method: immunoSEQ multiplex PCR; TCRdb's copy keeps in-frame clones and lacks some. This sample has 2 million to 2.5 million clones, with 93% found just once. Material: naive CD4+ T cells from PBMCs. Noted subset: CD45RA+ positively selected. The receptors stem from a man aged 18 to 29 in good health. Some clones in this sample may be carry-over from other donors' samples.

The chain is built from TRBV4-1 and TRBJ1-5; tentatively, D is TRBD1 (6 bases). The V end lost 1 base, the J end lost 0 bases, and 13 bases lay between the germline ends. The germline V gene has CDR1 MGHRA and CDR2 YSYEKL. The CDR3 runs 17 residues. The CDR3 region is CASSQGGRGYSNQPQHF. The CDR3 coding sequence is TGCGCCAGCAGCCAAGGGGGGCGAGGATATAGCAATCAGCCCCAGCATTTT.

This chain joins TRBV7-6 and TRBJ2-2; 8 positions agree with TRBD1. With V trimmed by 5 bases and J by 3 bases, 8 bases remained unmatched. This CDR3 has 16 residues. From germline, CDR1 is SGHVS and CDR2 FNYEAQ. This CDR3 is CASSKDRVEDTGELFF. In DNA, the CDR3 is TGTGCCAGCAGCAAGGACAGGGTAGAGGACACCGGGGAGCTGTTTTTT.

This chain links TRBV28 with TRBJ1-2, with D possibly matching TRBD1 (6 bases). The V gene lost 10 bases and the J gene lost 7 bases, with 19 bases spanning the gap. The germline V gene has CDR1 MDHEN and CDR2 SYDVKM. The CDR3 is 13 residues long. CDR3 region: CATWGQGVGGYTF. The CDR3 DNA follows: TGTGCCACCTGGGGGCAGGGTGTGGGTGGCTACACCTTC.

In DNA form, the CDR3 reads TGTGCCAGCAGCTTAGGGTCCTCGGGCGGGGAGCTGTTTTTT. It codes for CASSLGSSGGELFF. The chain links TRBV11-1 to TRBJ2-2; D is undetermined. Germline values: CDR1 SGHAT, CDR2 FQDESV (reference sequence). CDR3 length equals 14 residues. Trimming stripped 1 base from V and 7 bases from J, with 10 bases between.

With respect to this clone: The sample carries other DNA sequences with the same CDR3. This chain links TRBV7-3 with TRBJ2-1; 12 bases agree with TRBD2. The V and J ends lost 5 bases and 5 bases, in that order; junction bases with no gene match: 7. The CDR3 sequence is 16 residues long. The germline CDR1 and CDR2 sequences are SGHTA and FQGTGA. The CDR3 is CASSLSSGRADNEQFF. In DNA, the CDR3 is TGTGCCAGCAGCCTGTCTAGCGGGAGGGCCGACAATGAGCAGTTCTTC.

The V gene is TRBV5-4, the J gene TRBJ2-3; possible D gene TRBD2, 6 bases. Per the germline V gene, CDR1 is SGHNT and CDR2 is YYREEE (reference sequence). The CDR3 loop spans 15 amino acids. The V end was cut by 8 bases, the J end by 5 bases, with 21 bases between. CDR3 sequence: CASRFLGAGGDTQYF. The DNA of the CDR3 is TGTGCCAGTAGGTTTCTCGGGGCCGGGGGAGATACGCAGTATTTT.

The chain joins TRBV2 to TRBJ2-1, with a tentative D call TRBD1 (5 bases). The CDR3 runs to 13 residues. The V gene's germline CDR1 is SNHLY and CDR2 FYNNEI. V was trimmed by 8 bases and J by 0 bases, leaving 8 bases between them. The CDR3 protein is CASLGVSYNEQFF. The CDR3 coding sequence is TGTGCCAGCTTAGGGGTCTCCTACAATGAGCAGTTCTTC.

V is TRBV5-4 and J is TRBJ2-7; 7 nucleotides agree with TRBD1. Trimming removed 4 bases from V and 1 base from J; junction bases left unmatched: 8. CDR1 is SGHNT, CDR2 YYREEE, per germline (reference sequence). The CDR3 contains 15 residues. The CDR3 here is CASSPPGRGSYEQYF. In nucleotides, the CDR3 is TGTGCCAGCAGCCCCCCGGGCAGGGGGTCCTACGAGCAGTACTTC. The entire variable domain, with the rest obtained from reference TRBV5-4 and TRBJ2-7, is as follows: ETGVTQSPTHLIKTRGQQVTLRCSSQSGHNTVSWYQQALGQGPQFIFQYYREEENGRGNFPPRFSGLQFPNYSSELNVNALELDDSALYLCASSPPGRGSYEQYFGPGTRLTVT.